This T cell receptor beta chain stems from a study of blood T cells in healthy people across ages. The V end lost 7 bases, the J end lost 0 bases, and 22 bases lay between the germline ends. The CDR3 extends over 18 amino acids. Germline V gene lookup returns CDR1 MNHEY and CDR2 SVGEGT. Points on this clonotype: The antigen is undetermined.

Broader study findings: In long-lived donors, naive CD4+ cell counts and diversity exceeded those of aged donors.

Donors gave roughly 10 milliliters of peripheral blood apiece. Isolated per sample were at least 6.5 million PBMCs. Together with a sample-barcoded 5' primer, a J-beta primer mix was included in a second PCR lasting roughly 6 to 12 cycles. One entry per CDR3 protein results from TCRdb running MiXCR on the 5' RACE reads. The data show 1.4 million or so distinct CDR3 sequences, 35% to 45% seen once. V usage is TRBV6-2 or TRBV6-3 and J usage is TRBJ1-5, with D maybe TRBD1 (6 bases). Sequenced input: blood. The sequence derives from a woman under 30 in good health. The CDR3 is CASNRREQGRYSNQPQHF. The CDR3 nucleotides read TGTGCCAGCAACCGCAGGGAACAGGGACGATATAGCAATCAGCCCCAGCATTTT.